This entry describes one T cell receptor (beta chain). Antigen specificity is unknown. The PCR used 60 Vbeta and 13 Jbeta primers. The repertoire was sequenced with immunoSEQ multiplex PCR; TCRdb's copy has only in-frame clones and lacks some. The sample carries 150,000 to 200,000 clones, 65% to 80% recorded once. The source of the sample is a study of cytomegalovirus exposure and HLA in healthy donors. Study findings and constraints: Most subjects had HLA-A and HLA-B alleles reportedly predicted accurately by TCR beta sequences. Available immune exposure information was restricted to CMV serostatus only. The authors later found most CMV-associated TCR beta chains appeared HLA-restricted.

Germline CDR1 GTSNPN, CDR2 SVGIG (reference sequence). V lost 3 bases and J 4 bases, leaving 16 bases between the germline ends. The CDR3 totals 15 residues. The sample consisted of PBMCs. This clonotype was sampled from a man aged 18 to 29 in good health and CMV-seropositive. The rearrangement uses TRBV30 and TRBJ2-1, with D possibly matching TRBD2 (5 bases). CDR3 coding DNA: TGTGCCTGGAGCGCTGGAGGCGGGCTGTACAATGAGCAGTTCTTC. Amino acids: CAWSAGGGLYNEQFF.